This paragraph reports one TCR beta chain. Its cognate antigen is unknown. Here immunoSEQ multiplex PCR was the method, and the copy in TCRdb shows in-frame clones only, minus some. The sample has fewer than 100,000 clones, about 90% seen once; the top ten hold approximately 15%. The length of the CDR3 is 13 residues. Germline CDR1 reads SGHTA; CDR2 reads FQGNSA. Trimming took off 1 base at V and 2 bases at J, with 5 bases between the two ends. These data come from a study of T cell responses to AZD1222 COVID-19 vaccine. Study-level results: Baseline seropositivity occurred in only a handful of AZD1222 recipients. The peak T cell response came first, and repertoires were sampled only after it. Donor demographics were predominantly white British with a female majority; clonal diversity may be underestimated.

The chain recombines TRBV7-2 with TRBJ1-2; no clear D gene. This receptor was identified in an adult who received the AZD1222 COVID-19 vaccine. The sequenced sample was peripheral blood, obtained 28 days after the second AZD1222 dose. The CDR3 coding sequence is TGTGCCAGCAGCTTAGGGCAAAACTATGGCTACACCTTC. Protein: CASSLGQNYGYTF.